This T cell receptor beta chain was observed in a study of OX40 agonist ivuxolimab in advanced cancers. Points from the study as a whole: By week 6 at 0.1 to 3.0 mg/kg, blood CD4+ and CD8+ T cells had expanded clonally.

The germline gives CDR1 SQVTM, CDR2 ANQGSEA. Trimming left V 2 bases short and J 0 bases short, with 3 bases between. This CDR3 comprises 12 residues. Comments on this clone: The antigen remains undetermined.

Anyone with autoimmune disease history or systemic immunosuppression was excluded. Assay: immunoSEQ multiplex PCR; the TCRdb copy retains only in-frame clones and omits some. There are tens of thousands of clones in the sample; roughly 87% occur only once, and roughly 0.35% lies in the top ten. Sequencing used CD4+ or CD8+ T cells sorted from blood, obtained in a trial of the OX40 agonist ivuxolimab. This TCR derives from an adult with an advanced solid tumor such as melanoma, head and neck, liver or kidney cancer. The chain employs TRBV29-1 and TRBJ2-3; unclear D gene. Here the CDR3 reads CSVETSTDTQYF. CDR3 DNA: TGCAGCGTTGAAACTAGCACAGATACGCAGTATTTT.